Below, 15 T cell receptor beta chains from the same sample are listed, as sequenced in a study of cytomegalovirus exposure and HLA in healthy donors. Here immunoSEQ multiplex PCR was the method, and the copy in TCRdb shows in-frame clones only, minus some. The table has about 98,000 clones, 87% seen once. Source material: PBMCs. These TCRs come from a woman in her twenties or thirties in good health and CMV-seronegative.

The chain employs TRBV20-1 and TRBJ1-2; 9 nucleotides match TRBD1. V lost 3 bases and J lost 7; bases outside the gene matches: 0. Germline loops: CDR1 DFQATT, CDR2 SNEGSKA (reference sequence). The CDR3 is 11 amino acids. The CDR3 DNA sequence: TGCAGTGCTAGGGACAGGGGTGGCTACACCTTC. Its translation: CSARDRGGYTF.

V gene TRBV4-2 combines with J gene TRBJ2-6; D might be TRBD1 (5 bases). There are 15 residues in the CDR3. Germline CDR1 LGHNA, CDR2 YNFKEQ. Trimming took 4 bases from V and 2 from J, leaving 9 bases between them. CDR3 region: CASSRLGAGANVLTF. In DNA form, the CDR3 reads TGTGCCAGCAGCCGCTTAGGGGCTGGGGCCAACGTCCTGACTTTC.

The chain links TRBV29-1 to TRBJ2-3, with 7 bases identical to TRBD1. Germline CDR1 is SQVTM and CDR2 is ANQGSEA. The length of the CDR3 is 14 residues. With V trimmed by 1 base and J by 5 bases, 6 bases remained unmatched. The CDR3 nucleotides read TGCAGCGTTGAAGGAGGGGGCCCGGGAGATACGCAGTATTTT. It translates to CSVEGGGPGDTQYF.

The V and J genes are TRBV7-2 and TRBJ2-7, with D possibly TRBD2 on 5 matching bases. The germline V gene encodes CDR1 SGHTA and CDR2 FQGNSA. The CDR3 contains 13 residues. The V end was cut by 1 base, the J end by 5 bases, with 9 bases between. This CDR3 reads CASSLDDYDEQYF. The CDR3 region has the DNA TGTGCCAGCAGCTTAGACGACTACGACGAGCAGTACTTC.

The chain carries TRBV13 and TRBJ2-7, with D perhaps TRBD2 (5 bases). With 1 base removed from V and 4 bases from J, the gap between germline ends came to 11 bases. Germline V gene sequence: CDR1 PRHDT, CDR2 FYEKMQ (reference sequence). The length of the CDR3 is 14 residues. CDR3 in DNA: TGTGCCAGCAGCTTAGTGACTAACAAATACGAGCAGTACTTC. It yields the protein CASSLVTNKYEQYF.

J is TRBJ1-3 and V is TRBV28, with D hard to call. Germline CDR1 MDHEN, CDR2 SYDVKM. This CDR3 spans 14 amino acids. The V end lost 5 bases, the J end lost 0 bases, and 8 bases lay between the germline ends. CDR3 region: CASSGRFSGNTIYF. CDR3 DNA: TGTGCCAGCAGTGGGCGTTTCTCTGGAAACACCATATATTTT.

The chain joins TRBV10-3 to TRBJ2-7, with 7 nucleotides matching TRBD1. Germline-derived CDR1 and CDR2 are ENHRY and SYGVKD. CDR3 size: 13 residues. The ends lost 7 bases at V and 5 bases at J; junction bases unmatched: 8. CDR3 in DNA: TGTGCCATCAAGACAACAGGGGCAGACGAGCAGTACTTC. Its translation is CAIKTTGADEQYF.

This rearrangement joins TRBV27 to TRBJ1-1; D is possibly TRBD1 (6 bases). Trimming cost V 3 bases and J 3 bases, with 14 bases left between them. The CDR3 has 15 residues. The germline gives CDR1 MNHEY, CDR2 SMNVEV (reference sequence). As DNA, the CDR3 is TGTGCCAGCAGTTTGCGCGGGGGGCATTACACTGAAGCTTTCTTT. Its protein is CASSLRGGHYTEAFF.

CDR3 loop: CASNKPGAEAEAFF. CDR3 DNA sequence: TGTGCCAGCAACAAACCAGGGGCTGAGGCTGAAGCTTTCTTT. The chain couples TRBV27 to TRBJ1-1; possible D gene TRBD1, 6 bases. The CDR3 runs to 14 residues. Germline V lookup: CDR1 MNHEY, CDR2 SMNVEV (reference sequence). Trimming left V 7 bases short and J 6 bases short, with 18 bases between.

The table lists this clone with a few counts. The genes are TRBV5-6 and TRBJ2-7; perhaps TRBD1 as D (5 bases). This CDR3 is 13 amino acids long. V lost 7 bases and J 1 base, leaving 12 bases between the germline ends. From germline, CDR1 is SGHDT and CDR2 YYEEEE. CDR3 sequence (DNA): TGTGCCAGCGCCGGCAGGGTTTCCTACGAGCAGTACTTC. This encodes CASAGRVSYEQYF.

This clone was recorded a few times. This sequence joins TRBV27 and TRBJ1-6, with D uncertain. This CDR3 region has 15 residues. Trimming removed 2 bases from V and 7 bases from J, with 12 bases in between. Germline CDR1 MNHEY, CDR2 SMNVEV (reference sequence). The CDR3 sequence: CASSLTGLPNSPLHF. CDR3 in DNA: TGTGCCAGCAGTTTAACTGGACTCCCAAATTCACCCCTCCACTTT.

V and J are TRBV28 and TRBJ2-7, with 7 nucleotides matching TRBD2. Germline V gives CDR1 MDHEN, CDR2 SYDVKM. The CDR3 loop spans 13 amino acids. The trim removed 2 bases at V and 5 bases at J, leaving 3 bases unmatched. The CDR3 DNA is TGTGCCAGCAGTTTAGCGGGAGTAAACGAGCAGTACTTC. This encodes CASSLAGVNEQYF.

This clone was recorded only once. The V gene is TRBV7-2, the J gene TRBJ2-4, with 7 positions matching TRBD2. The J segment lost 0 bases and the V segment lost 2 bases, leaving 4 bases of the junction unmatched. This CDR3 comprises 16 residues. Germline V gene lookup returns CDR1 SGHTA and CDR2 FQGNSA. The CDR3, as DNA: TGTGCCAGCAGCTTAACAGCGGGACTAGCCAAAAACATTCAGTACTTC. The encoded protein is CASSLTAGLAKNIQYF.

This clone appeared a single time. V usage is TRBV6-1 and J usage is TRBJ2-2, with 11 bases that match TRBD2. V shed 7 bases and J 4 bases; nucleotides not matched to a gene: 5. This CDR3 region has 15 residues. The germline V gene has CDR1 MNHNS and CDR2 SASEGT. The chain's CDR3 is CASTHTSGGTGELFF. DNA of the CDR3: TGTGCCAGCACCCATACTAGCGGGGGCACCGGGGAGCTGTTTTTT.

This clone was detected once. The V gene is TRBV7-6, the J gene TRBJ1-1; 8 nucleotides align to TRBD1. This CDR3 contains 18 residues. The trim removed 5 bases at V and 0 bases at J, leaving 14 bases unmatched. Germline CDR1 SGHVS, CDR2 FNYEAQ. CDR3 nucleotide sequence: TGTGCCAGCAGCCCCCGGACAGGGCCGGGCTCAATGAACACTGAAGCTTTCTTT. It encodes CASSPRTGPGSMNTEAFF.